The rows below give T cell receptor beta chains drawn from one sample of a study of T cell responses to AZD1222 COVID-19 vaccine. TCRdb's copy holds only in-frame clones and misses some; the assay was immunoSEQ multiplex PCR. This table holds some 170,000 clones, 90% to 95% found once. The sequencing here drew on peripheral blood, taken on day 0 of AZD1222 vaccination. The source of these receptors is an adult in good health. Each CDR3 is given with its conserved first and last residue. D genes are given only for firm matches. Clone size is shown for a subset of rows, as once, few, many or a class of expanded clone.

V gene: TRBV15
D gene: .
J gene: TRBJ2-1
clone size: .
CDR3 protein: CATSRDYTGREFF
CDR3 DNA: TGTGCCACCAGCAGAGATTACACAGGTCGTGAGTTCTTC

V gene: TRBV2
D gene: TRBD2
J gene: TRBJ2-5
clone size: .
CDR3 protein: CASSGGAGGETQYF
CDR3 DNA: TGTGCCAGCAGCGGGGGGGCCGGAGGAGAGACCCAGTACTTC

V gene: TRBV7-9
D gene: .
J gene: TRBJ1-1
clone size: .
CDR3 protein: CASSFLGVGTEAFF
CDR3 DNA: TGTGCCAGCAGCTTCTTAGGGGTAGGGACTGAAGCTTTCTTT

V gene: TRBV12-3/TRBV12-4
D gene: TRBD1
J gene: TRBJ1-5
clone size: .
CDR3 protein: CASGTGGDQPQHF
CDR3 DNA: TGTGCCAGCGGGACAGGGGGCGATCAGCCCCAGCATTTT

V gene: TRBV19
D gene: .
J gene: TRBJ1-5
clone size: once
CDR3 protein: CASLPQWNSNQPQHF
CDR3 DNA: TGTGCCAGTCTCCCTCAGTGGAATAGCAATCAGCCCCAGCATTTT

V gene: TRBV27
D gene: .
J gene: TRBJ1-2
clone size: .
CDR3 protein: CASSPRGAYYGYTF
CDR3 DNA: TGTGCCAGCAGTCCCCGGGGCGCGTACTATGGCTACACCTTC

V gene: TRBV5-1
D gene: .
J gene: TRBJ1-1
clone size: .
CDR3 protein: CASSLDPNTEAFF
CDR3 DNA: TGCGCCAGCAGCTTGGACCCCAACACTGAAGCTTTCTTT

V gene: TRBV20-1
D gene: TRBD1
J gene: TRBJ1-2
clone size: .
CDR3 protein: CSASFWTGEGYGYTF
CDR3 DNA: TGCAGTGCTAGTTTCTGGACAGGGGAAGGGTATGGCTACACCTTC

V gene: TRBV9
D gene: .
J gene: TRBJ2-5
clone size: .
CDR3 protein: CASSRGGGRQETQYF
CDR3 DNA: TGTGCCAGCAGCCGCGGAGGGGGGCGCCAAGAGACCCAGTACTTC

V gene: TRBV29-1
D gene: .
J gene: TRBJ1-1
clone size: few
CDR3 protein: CSVVQGVTTFF
CDR3 DNA: TGCAGCGTTGTCCAGGGCGTAACTACTTTCTTT

V gene: TRBV6-5
D gene: TRBD1
J gene: TRBJ2-7
clone size: .
CDR3 protein: CASSYSQGAYEQYF
CDR3 DNA: TGTGCCAGCAGTTACTCTCAGGGGGCATACGAGCAGTACTTC

V gene: TRBV30
D gene: .
J gene: TRBJ2-7
clone size: .
CDR3 protein: CAWSQRLEAGEQYF
CDR3 DNA: TGTGCCTGGAGCCAGAGGTTGGAGGCTGGCGAGCAGTACTTC

V gene: TRBV6-5
D gene: .
J gene: TRBJ1-1
clone size: .
CDR3 protein: CASSSSTEAFF
CDR3 DNA: TGTGCCAGCAGTTCCTCTACTGAAGCTTTCTTT

V gene: TRBV28
D gene: TRBD1
J gene: TRBJ1-2
clone size: .
CDR3 protein: CASSFQDRTGYTF
CDR3 DNA: TGTGCCAGCAGTTTCCAGGACAGGACGGGCTACACCTTC

V gene: TRBV5-4
D gene: TRBD2
J gene: TRBJ2-7
clone size: once
CDR3 protein: CASSFLGGSSYEQYF
CDR3 DNA: TGTGCCAGCAGCTTTCTTGGCGGGAGCTCCTACGAGCAGTACTTC

V gene: TRBV19
D gene: .
J gene: TRBJ1-4
clone size: .
CDR3 protein: CASSIIWAGEKLFF
CDR3 DNA: TGTGCCAGTAGTATTATCTGGGCTGGTGAAAAACTGTTTTTT

V gene: TRBV5-1
D gene: .
J gene: TRBJ2-7
clone size: .
CDR3 protein: CASSSGLPREQYF
CDR3 DNA: TGCGCCAGCAGCTCGGGACTCCCACGGGAGCAGTACTTC

V gene: TRBV6-5
D gene: .
J gene: TRBJ1-2
clone size: .
CDR3 protein: CASSSRGLIYGYTF
CDR3 DNA: TGTGCCAGCAGTTCAAGGGGACTGATCTATGGCTACACCTTC

V gene: TRBV6-2/TRBV6-3
D gene: .
J gene: TRBJ1-2
clone size: .
CDR3 protein: CASSLGGYSGYTF
CDR3 DNA: TGTGCCAGCAGTCTCGGGGGGTACTCTGGCTACACCTTC

V gene: TRBV5-1
D gene: TRBD2
J gene: TRBJ2-3
clone size: .
CDR3 protein: CASSLGGGSTDTQYF
CDR3 DNA: TGCGCCAGCAGCTTGGGGGGAGGGAGCACAGATACGCAGTATTTT

V gene: TRBV2
D gene: TRBD1
J gene: TRBJ1-6
clone size: .
CDR3 protein: CASKTGGNSPLHF
CDR3 DNA: TGTGCCAGCAAGACAGGGGGTAATTCACCCCTCCACTTT

V gene: TRBV10-3
D gene: .
J gene: TRBJ2-3
clone size: .
CDR3 protein: CAISESSQTTDTQYF
CDR3 DNA: TGTGCCATCAGTGAGTCGAGTCAAACCACAGATACGCAGTATTTT

V gene: TRBV6-1
D gene: .
J gene: TRBJ1-2
clone size: .
CDR3 protein: CASSEGTIARPGF
CDR3 DNA: TGTGCCAGCAGTGAGGGGACAATCGCCCGACCAGGCTTC

V gene: TRBV7-9
D gene: .
J gene: TRBJ1-1
clone size: .
CDR3 protein: CASSLALSEAFF
CDR3 DNA: TGTGCCAGCAGCTTAGCGCTTAGTGAAGCTTTCTTT

V gene: TRBV5-1
D gene: .
J gene: TRBJ2-1
clone size: once
CDR3 protein: CASSLDGEGSSEQFF
CDR3 DNA: TGCGCCAGCAGCTTGGATGGTGAGGGCTCGAGTGAGCAGTTCTTC

V gene: TRBV5-6
D gene: TRBD2
J gene: TRBJ2-3
clone size: .
CDR3 protein: CASNMLLAGLTDTQYF
CDR3 DNA: TGTGCCAGCAACATGCTACTAGCGGGACTCACAGATACGCAGTATTTT